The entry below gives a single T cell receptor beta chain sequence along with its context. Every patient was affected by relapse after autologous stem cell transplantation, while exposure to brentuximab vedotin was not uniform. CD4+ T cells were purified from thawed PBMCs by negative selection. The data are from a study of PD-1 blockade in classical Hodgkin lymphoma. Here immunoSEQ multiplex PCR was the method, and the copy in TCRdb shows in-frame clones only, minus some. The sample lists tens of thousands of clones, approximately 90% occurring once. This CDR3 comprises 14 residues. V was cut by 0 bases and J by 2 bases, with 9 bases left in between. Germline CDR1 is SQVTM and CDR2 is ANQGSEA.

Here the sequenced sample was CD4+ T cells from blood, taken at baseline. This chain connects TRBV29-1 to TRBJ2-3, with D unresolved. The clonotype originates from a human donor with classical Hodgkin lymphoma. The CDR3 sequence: CSVEDVDLTDTQYF. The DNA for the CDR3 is TGCAGCGTTGAAGATGTGGACCTCACAGATACGCAGTATTTT.